This entry lists 8 T cell receptor beta chains sequenced from one sample in a study of PD-1 blockade in mismatch repair-deficient tumors. Here immunoSEQ multiplex PCR was the method, and the copy in TCRdb shows in-frame clones only, minus some. The sample has approximately 16,000 clones, roughly 84% seen once. The sequencing used PBMCs, collected roughly 23 weeks after starting pembrolizumab. The receptors come from an adult with mismatch repair-deficient cancer.

In this sample, this clone turned up once. The chain recombines TRBV19 with TRBJ1-2; TRBD1 matches at 7 bases. CDR3 size: 15 residues. The trim removed 3 bases at V and 1 base at J, leaving 5 bases unmatched. Germline CDR1 is LNHDA and CDR2 is SQIVND (reference sequence). The CDR3 reads CASSIPGQINYGYTF. DNA for the CDR3: TGTGCCAGTAGTATTCCGGGACAGATTAACTATGGCTACACCTTC.

The chain combines TRBV7-3 with TRBJ1-1, with D possibly TRBD1 on 6 matching bases. The CDR3 spans 14 residues. Germline CDR1 and CDR2: SGHTA and FQGTGA. V lost 5 bases, J lost 5 bases, and 15 bases lay in between. The CDR3 loop is CASSPRGAKTEAFF. As DNA, the CDR3 is TGTGCCAGCAGCCCTCGGGGGGCGAAGACTGAAGCTTTCTTT.

The genes are TRBV2 and TRBJ2-7; TRBD2 agrees at 12 bases. This CDR3 has 14 residues. Germline V gene sequence: CDR1 SNHLY, CDR2 FYNNEI. The V segment lost 4 bases and the J segment 6 bases; nucleotides outside the gene matches: 4. In DNA, the CDR3 is TGTGCCAGCAGTGTGACTAGCGGGAGTGGCGAGCAGTACTTC. It is translated as CASSVTSGSGEQYF.

V is TRBV28 and J is TRBJ2-3, with D tentatively TRBD2 (6 bases). V lost 5 bases, J lost 1 base, and 10 bases lay in between. Looked up from germline, CDR1 is MDHEN and CDR2 is SYDVKM. This CDR3 has 14 amino acids. Here the CDR3 DNA reads TGTGCCAGCAGTCCGGGACTTCGCACAGATACGCAGTATTTT. This codes for CASSPGLRTDTQYF.

The rearrangement uses TRBV5-1 and TRBJ2-5; TRBD1 matches at 10 bases. The CDR3 length is 16 residues. V lost 0 bases, J lost 5 bases, and 7 bases stayed unmatched. The germline V gene encodes CDR1 SGHRS and CDR2 YFSETQ. CDR3 residues: CASSLAGTGVVETQYF. CDR3 coding DNA: TGCGCCAGCAGCTTGGCCGGGACAGGGGTAGTGGAGACCCAGTACTTC. The variable domain in full, completed from reference TRBV5-1 and TRBJ2-5, reads KAGVTQTPRYLIKTRGQQVTLSCSPISGHRSVSWYQQTPGQGLQFLFEYFSETQRNKGNFPGRFSGRQFSNSRSEMNVSTLELGDSALYLCASSLAGTGVVETQYFGPGTRLLVL.

The count of this clone is one. The chain has TRBV27 and TRBJ1-4, with 7 positions matching TRBD1. The trim removed 6 bases at V and 0 bases at J, leaving 10 bases unmatched. CDR3 length equals 17 residues. In germline, CDR1 is MNHEY, CDR2 SMNVEV (reference sequence). CDR3 in amino acids: CASSQTGLEATNEKLFF. The CDR3, as DNA: TGTGCCAGCAGCCAGACAGGGTTGGAGGCAACTAATGAAAAACTGTTTTTT.

This clone was recorded a few times. This chain uses TRBV5-1 with TRBJ1-1; 7 nucleotides agree with TRBD1. The CDR3 spans 14 residues. J lost 2 bases, V lost 4 bases, and 5 bases had no gene match. The germline gives CDR1 SGHRS, CDR2 YFSETQ. CDR3 DNA sequence: TGCGCCAGCAGCCGCGGGACAGCCAACACTGAAGCTTTCTTT. Amino acid sequence: CASSRGTANTEAFF.

The chain's CDR3 is CASSNTNYGYTF. CDR3 in DNA: TGTGCCAGCAGCAACACAAACTATGGCTACACCTTC. The chain uses TRBV28 and TRBJ1-2; D call uncertain. Trimming shortened V by 6 bases and J by 2 bases, and 7 bases separated the two germline ends. Looked up from germline, CDR1 is MDHEN and CDR2 is SYDVKM. The CDR3 totals 12 residues.